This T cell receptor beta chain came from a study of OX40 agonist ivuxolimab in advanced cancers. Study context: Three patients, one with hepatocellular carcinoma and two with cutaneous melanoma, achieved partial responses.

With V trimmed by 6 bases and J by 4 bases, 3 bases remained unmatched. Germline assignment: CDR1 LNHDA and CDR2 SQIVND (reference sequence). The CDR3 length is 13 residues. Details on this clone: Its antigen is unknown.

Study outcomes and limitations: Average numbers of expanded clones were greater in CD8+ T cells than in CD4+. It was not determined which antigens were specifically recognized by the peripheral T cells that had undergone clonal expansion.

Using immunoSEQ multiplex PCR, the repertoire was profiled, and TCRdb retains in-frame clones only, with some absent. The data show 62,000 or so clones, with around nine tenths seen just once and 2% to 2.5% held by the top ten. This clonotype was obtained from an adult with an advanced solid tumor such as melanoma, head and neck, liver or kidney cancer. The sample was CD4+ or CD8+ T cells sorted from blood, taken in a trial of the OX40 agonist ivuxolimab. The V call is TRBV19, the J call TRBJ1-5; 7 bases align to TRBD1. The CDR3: CASSPDRNQPQHF. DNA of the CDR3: TGTGCCAGTAGCCCGGACAGGAATCAGCCCCAGCATTTT.